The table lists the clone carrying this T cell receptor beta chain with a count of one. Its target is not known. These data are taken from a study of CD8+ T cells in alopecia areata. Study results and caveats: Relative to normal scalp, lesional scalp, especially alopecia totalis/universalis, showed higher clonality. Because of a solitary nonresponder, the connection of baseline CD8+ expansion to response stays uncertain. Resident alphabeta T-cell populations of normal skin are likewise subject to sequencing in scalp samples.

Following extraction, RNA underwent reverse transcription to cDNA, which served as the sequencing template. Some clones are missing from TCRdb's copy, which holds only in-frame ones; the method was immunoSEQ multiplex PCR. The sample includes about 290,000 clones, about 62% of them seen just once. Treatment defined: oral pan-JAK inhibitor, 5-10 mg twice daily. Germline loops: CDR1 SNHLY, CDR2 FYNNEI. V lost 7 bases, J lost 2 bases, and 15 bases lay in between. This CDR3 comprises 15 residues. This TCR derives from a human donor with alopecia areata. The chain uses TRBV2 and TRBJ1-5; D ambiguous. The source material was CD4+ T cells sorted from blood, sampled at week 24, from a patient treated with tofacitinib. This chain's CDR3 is CASTRDVEGNQPQHF. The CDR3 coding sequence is TGTGCCAGCACCAGAGACGTCGAAGGCAATCAGCCCCAGCATTTT.